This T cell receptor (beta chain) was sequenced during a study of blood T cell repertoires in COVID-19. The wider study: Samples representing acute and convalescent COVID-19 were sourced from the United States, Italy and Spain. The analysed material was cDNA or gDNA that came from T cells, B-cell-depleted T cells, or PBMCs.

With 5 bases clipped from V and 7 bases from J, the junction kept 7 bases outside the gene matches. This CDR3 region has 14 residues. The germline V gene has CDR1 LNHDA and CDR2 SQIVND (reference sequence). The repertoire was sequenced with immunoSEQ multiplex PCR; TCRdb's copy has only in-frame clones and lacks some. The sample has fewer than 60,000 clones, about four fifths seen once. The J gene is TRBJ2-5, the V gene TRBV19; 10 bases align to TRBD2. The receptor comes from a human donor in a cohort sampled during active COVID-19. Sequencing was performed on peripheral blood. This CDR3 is CASSPGLAARTQYF. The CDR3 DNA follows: TGTGCCAGTAGTCCCGGACTAGCGGCGAGGACCCAGTACTTC. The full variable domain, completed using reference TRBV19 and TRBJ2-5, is DGGITQSPKYLFRKEGQNVTLSCEQNLNHDAMYWYRQDPGQGLRLIYYSQIVNDFQKGDIAEGYSVSREKKESFPLTVTSAQKNPTAFYLCASSPGLAARTQYFGPGTRLLVL.